This T cell receptor (beta chain) was found in a study of T cell clones after liver transplantation. Study-wide results and limits: In 5 of 8 subjects, circulating graft-donor-reactive CD4 TCRbeta sequences fell significantly after transplant.

Concerning this clone: Its antigen is unidentified.

Profiled with immunoSEQ multiplex PCR; TCRdb holds only in-frame clones, not every one. The sample shows about 120,000 clones, roughly nine tenths of them seen only once. J lost 4 bases, V lost 5 bases, and 9 bases had no gene match. The CDR3 length is 14 residues. Germline loops: CDR1 GTSNPN, CDR2 SVGIG (reference sequence). The receptor was isolated from a human patient who received a liver transplant. The graft donor may have contributed some T cells. Sequencing used CD4+ T cells from blood, obtained 12 months after liver transplant. The rearrangement uses TRBV30 and TRBJ2-5; TRBD2 matches at 8 bases. CDR3 DNA: TGTGCCTGGGGAAGCGGGAGACTCCCAGAGACCCAGTACTTC. Its translation is CAWGSGRLPETQYF. Using reference TRBV30 and TRBJ2-5 for the parts outside the CDR3, the full variable domain is SQTIHQWPATLVQPVGSPLSLECTVEGTSNPNLYWYRQAAGRGLQLLFYSVGIGQISSEVPQNLSASRPQDRQFILSSKKLLLSDSGFYLCAWGSGRLPETQYFGPGTRLLVL.